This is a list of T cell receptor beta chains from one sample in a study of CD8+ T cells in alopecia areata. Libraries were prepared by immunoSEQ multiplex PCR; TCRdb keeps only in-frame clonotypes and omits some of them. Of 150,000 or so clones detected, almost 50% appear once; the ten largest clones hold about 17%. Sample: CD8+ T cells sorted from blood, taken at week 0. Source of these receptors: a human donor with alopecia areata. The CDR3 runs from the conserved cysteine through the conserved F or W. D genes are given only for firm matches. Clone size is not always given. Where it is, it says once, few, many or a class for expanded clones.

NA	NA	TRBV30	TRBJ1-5	CAYESGDQPQHF	TGTGCCTACGAATCGGGTGATCAGCCCCAGCATTTT
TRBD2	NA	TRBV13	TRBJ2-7	CASSFTSGGGYEQYF	TGTGCCAGCAGCTTCACTAGCGGGGGAGGGTACGAGCAGTACTTC
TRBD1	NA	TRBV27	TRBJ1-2	CASSGGQGAGYGYTF	TGTGCCAGCAGTGGGGGACAGGGGGCAGGCTATGGCTACACCTTC
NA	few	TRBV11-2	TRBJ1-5	CASSQDINQPQHF	TGTGCCAGCAGCCAAGACATCAATCAGCCCCAGCATTTT
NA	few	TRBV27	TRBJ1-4	CASSLARGGQKLFF	TGTGCCAGCAGTTTGGCCCGTGGAGGGCAAAAACTGTTTTTT
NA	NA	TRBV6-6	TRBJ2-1	CASHETYNEQFF	TGTGCCAGCCACGAAACCTACAATGAGCAGTTCTTC
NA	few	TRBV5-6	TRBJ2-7	CASSLDAETYEQYF	TGTGCCAGCAGCTTGGACGCGGAGACCTACGAGCAGTACTTC
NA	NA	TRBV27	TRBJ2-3	CASSLLVSTGGADTQYF	TGTGCCAGCAGTTTATTGGTGTCGACAGGAGGTGCAGATACGCAGTATTTT
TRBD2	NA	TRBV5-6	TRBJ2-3	CASSLELAGGTDTQYF	TGTGCCAGCAGCTTGGAACTAGCGGGGGGGACAGATACGCAGTATTTT
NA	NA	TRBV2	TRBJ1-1	CASRFETEAFF	TGTGCCAGCAGGTTCGAAACTGAAGCTTTCTTT
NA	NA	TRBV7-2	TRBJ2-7	CASSSTGTPKGNYEQYF	TGTGCCAGCAGCTCGACCGGGACTCCAAAGGGGAACTACGAGCAGTACTTC
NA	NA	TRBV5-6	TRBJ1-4	CASSPLGTTNEKLFF	TGTGCCAGCAGCCCACTCGGGACAACTAATGAAAAACTGTTTTTT
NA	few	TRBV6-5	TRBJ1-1	CASSYSAEGPEAFF	TGTGCCAGCAGTTACTCGGCCGAGGGCCCTGAAGCTTTCTTT
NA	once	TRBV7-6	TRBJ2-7	CASSLAGTLPYEQYF	TGTGCCAGCAGCTTAGCCGGGACACTGCCCTACGAGCAGTACTTC
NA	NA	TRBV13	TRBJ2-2	CASSAPQGGGELFF	TGTGCCAGCAGCGCACCTCAGGGTGGCGGGGAGCTGTTTTTT
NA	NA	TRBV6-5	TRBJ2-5	CASGKVGYNQETQYF	TGTGCCAGCGGTAAAGTGGGGTACAACCAAGAGACCCAGTACTTC
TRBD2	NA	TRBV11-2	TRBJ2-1	CASSLLVAGGSEQFF	TGTGCCAGCAGCTTACTGGTAGCGGGGGGGAGTGAGCAGTTCTTC
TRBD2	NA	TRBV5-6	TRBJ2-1	CASSLELAGGRNEQFF	TGTGCCAGCAGCTTGGAACTAGCGGGGGGTAGGAATGAGCAGTTCTTC
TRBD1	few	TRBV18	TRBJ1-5	CASSSRQGLFGQPQHF	TGTGCCAGCTCATCCAGACAGGGCCTATTCGGTCAGCCCCAGCATTTT
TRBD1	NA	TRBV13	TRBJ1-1	CASSSAGQGGVEAFF	TGTGCCAGCAGCTCAGCCGGACAGGGTGGGGTTGAAGCTTTCTTT
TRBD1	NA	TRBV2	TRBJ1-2	CASSSPKTGVELDGYTF	TGTGCCAGCAGTTCTCCAAAGACAGGGGTGGAGTTGGATGGCTACACCTTC
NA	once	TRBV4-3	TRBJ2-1	CASSHLPDSPYNEQFF	TGCGCCAGCAGCCACCTACCGGACAGCCCCTACAATGAGCAGTTCTTC
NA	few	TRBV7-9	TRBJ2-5	CASSFLETQYF	TGTGCCAGCAGCTTTCTCGAGACCCAGTACTTC
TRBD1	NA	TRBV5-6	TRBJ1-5	CASSLGGQASSNQPQHF	TGTGCCAGCAGCTTGGGAGGACAGGCCAGTAGCAATCAGCCCCAGCATTTT
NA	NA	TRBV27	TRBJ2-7	CASSPGGGHEQYF	TGTGCCAGCAGTCCGGGCGGGGGCCACGAGCAGTACTTC
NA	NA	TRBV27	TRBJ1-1	CASSLSAGAYTEAFF	TGTGCCAGCAGTTTATCTGCAGGGGCCTACACTGAAGCTTTCTTT
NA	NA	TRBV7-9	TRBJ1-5	CASSLAGGDSNQPQHF	TGTGCCAGCAGCTTAGCTGGGGGGGATAGCAATCAGCCCCAGCATTTT
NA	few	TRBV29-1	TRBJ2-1	CSVEGGQLYEQFF	TGCAGCGTTGAAGGCGGGCAGCTATACGAGCAGTTCTTC
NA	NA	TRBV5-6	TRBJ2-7	CASSPNWSYEQYF	TGTGCCAGCAGCCCCAATTGGTCCTACGAGCAGTACTTC
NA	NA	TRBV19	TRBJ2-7	CASSPPTGISYYEQYF	TGTGCCAGTAGTCCGCCAACAGGAATTAGTTACTACGAGCAGTACTTC
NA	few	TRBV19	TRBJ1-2	CASSHPDKNYGYTF	TGTGCCAGTAGTCACCCCGACAAGAACTATGGCTACACCTTC
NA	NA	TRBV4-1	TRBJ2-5	CASSPQWGQETQYF	TGCGCCAGCAGCCCCCAATGGGGGCAAGAGACCCAGTACTTC
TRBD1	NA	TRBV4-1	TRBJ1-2	CASSLDRGSYRGYTF	TGCGCCAGCAGCCTAGACAGGGGGTCGTATCGTGGCTACACCTTC
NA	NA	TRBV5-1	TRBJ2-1	CASSADISDHEQFF	TGCGCCAGCAGCGCGGACATTTCGGACCATGAGCAGTTCTTC
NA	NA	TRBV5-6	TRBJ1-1	CASSLIGSEAFF	TGTGCCAGCAGCTTGATTGGGTCTGAAGCTTTCTTT
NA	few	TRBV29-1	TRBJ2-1	CSVGSGNYNEQFF	TGCAGCGTTGGCTCAGGGAACTACAATGAGCAGTTCTTC
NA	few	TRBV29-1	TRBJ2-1	CSGRYSYNEQFF	TGCAGCGGGCGGTACTCCTACAATGAGCAGTTCTTC
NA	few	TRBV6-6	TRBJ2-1	CASSGPEQFF	TGTGCCAGCAGTGGGCCTGAGCAGTTCTTC
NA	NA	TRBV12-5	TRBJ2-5	CASGLVRGRPQETQYF	TGTGCTAGTGGTTTGGTACGAGGCAGGCCCCAAGAGACCCAGTACTTC
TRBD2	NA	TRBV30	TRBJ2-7	CAWASSGGPYEQYF	TGTGCCTGGGCCTCCAGCGGGGGCCCTTACGAGCAGTACTTC
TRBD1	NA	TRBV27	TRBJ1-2	CASSSIRDSRYGYTF	TGTGCCAGCAGCTCAATACGGGACAGTCGATATGGCTACACCTTC
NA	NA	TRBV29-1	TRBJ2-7	CSVETETYEQYF	TGCAGCGTGGAGACAGAAACCTACGAGCAGTACTTC
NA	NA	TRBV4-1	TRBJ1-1	CASSPGLQRTEAFF	TGCGCCAGCAGCCCAGGACTTCAACGGACTGAAGCTTTCTTT
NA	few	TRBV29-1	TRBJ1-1	CSVDHPAAFF	TGCAGCGTTGATCATCCAGCAGCTTTCTTT
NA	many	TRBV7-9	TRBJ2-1	CASSTGNEQFF	TGTGCCAGCAGCACAGGGAATGAGCAGTTCTTC
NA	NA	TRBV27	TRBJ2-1	CASSSIGQTNEWKFF	TGTGCCAGCAGTTCCATAGGACAGACTAATGAGTGGAAGTTCTTC
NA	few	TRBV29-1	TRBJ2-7	CSVGGAYEQYF	TGCAGCGTTGGCGGGGCCTACGAGCAGTACTTC
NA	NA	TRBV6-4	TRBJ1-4	CASSDPPGGVNEKLFF	TGTGCCAGCAGTGACCCCCCGGGGGGAGTTAATGAAAAACTGTTTTTT
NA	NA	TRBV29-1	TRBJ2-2	CSVGTASNTGELFF	TGCAGCGTGGGGACGGCCTCGAACACCGGGGAGCTGTTTTTT
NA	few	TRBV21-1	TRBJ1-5	CASIRREVRRPQHF	TGTGCCAGCATTCGAAGGGAGGTCCGGCGACCCCAGCATTTT
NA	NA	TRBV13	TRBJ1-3	CASSLGDGSGNTIYF	TGTGCCAGCAGCTTAGGGGATGGCTCTGGAAACACCATATATTTT
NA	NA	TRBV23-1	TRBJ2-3	CASSLGLPTDTQYF	TGCGCCAGCAGTCTTGGACTACCCACAGATACGCAGTATTTT
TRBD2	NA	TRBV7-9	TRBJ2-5	CASSSGGEVEETQYF	TGTGCCAGCAGCTCGGGAGGGGAAGTTGAAGAGACCCAGTACTTC
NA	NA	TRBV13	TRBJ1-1	CASSLGNPEAFF	TGTGCCAGCTCCCTCGGAAACCCTGAAGCTTTCTTT